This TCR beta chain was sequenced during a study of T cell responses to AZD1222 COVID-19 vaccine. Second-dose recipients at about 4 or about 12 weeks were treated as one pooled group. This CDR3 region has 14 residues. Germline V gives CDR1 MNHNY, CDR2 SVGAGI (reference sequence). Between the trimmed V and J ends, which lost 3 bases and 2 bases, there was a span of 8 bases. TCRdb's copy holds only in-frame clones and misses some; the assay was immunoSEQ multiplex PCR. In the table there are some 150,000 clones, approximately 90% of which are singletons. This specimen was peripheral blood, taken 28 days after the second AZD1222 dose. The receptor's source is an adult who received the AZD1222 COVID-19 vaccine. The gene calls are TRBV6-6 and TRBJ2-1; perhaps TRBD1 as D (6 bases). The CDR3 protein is CASSYQGPYNEQFF. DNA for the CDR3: TGTGCCAGCAGTTATCAGGGGCCCTACAATGAGCAGTTCTTC.